Listed below are T cell receptor beta chains from one sample, sequenced in a study of yellow fever vaccine responses in identical twins. TCRdb fed the RT-PCR reads into MiXCR, producing one record per CDR3 protein. The sample carries thousands of distinct CDR3 sequences, 70% to 90% recorded once. Sequencing was performed on T cells from blood (PBMCs), unsorted or a sorted subset (not recorded which), taken before or after yellow fever vaccination (not recorded which). These receptors were collected from a woman in her late teens or twenties who received the yellow fever vaccine. Each CDR3 is given with its conserved first and last residue. Fields, in order: clone size, J gene, D gene, V gene, CDR3 protein, CDR3 DNA. D genes are given only for firm matches. The size of a clone is reported for some rows only, either as once, few or many, or as a class for expanded clones.

abundance: -; j_gene: TRBJ1-2; d_gene: TRBD1; v_gene: TRBV18; CDR3aa: CASSPGQGNYGYTF; CDR3nt: TGTGCCAGCTCACCGGGACAGGGGAACTATGGCTACACCTTC
abundance: -; j_gene: TRBJ2-7; d_gene: TRBD1; v_gene: TRBV28; CDR3aa: CASIPAGTGFGRESYEQYF; CDR3nt: TGTGCCAGCATTCCTGCCGGGACAGGGTTCGGGCGGGAGAGTTACGAGCAGTACTTC
abundance: -; j_gene: TRBJ2-1; d_gene: -; v_gene: TRBV28; CDR3aa: CASSSRVNLIDEQFF; CDR3nt: TGTGCCAGCAGTTCACGGGTAAACCTGATTGATGAGCAGTTCTTC
abundance: -; j_gene: TRBJ2-2; d_gene: -; v_gene: TRBV4-2; CDR3aa: CASSPKKEWTGELFF; CDR3nt: TGTGCCAGCAGCCCGAAGAAGGAATGGACCGGGGAGCTGTTTTTT
abundance: -; j_gene: TRBJ2-4; d_gene: -; v_gene: TRBV28; CDR3aa: CASSLLGSDIQYF; CDR3nt: TGTGCCAGCAGTTTACTGGGGAGTGACATTCAGTACTTC
abundance: few; j_gene: TRBJ2-7; d_gene: TRBD1; v_gene: TRBV28; CDR3aa: CASSPQTGTYEQYF; CDR3nt: TGTGCCAGCAGTCCTCAGACAGGGACCTACGAGCAGTACTTC
abundance: -; j_gene: TRBJ1-2; d_gene: -; v_gene: TRBV29-1; CDR3aa: CSVGIRQSYPLNYGYTF; CDR3nt: TGCAGCGTTGGGATTCGGCAGTCCTATCCTCTTAACTATGGCTACACCTTC
abundance: -; j_gene: TRBJ2-1; d_gene: -; v_gene: TRBV12-3/TRBV12-4; CDR3aa: CASSRTGYNEQFF; CDR3nt: TGTGCCAGCAGTCGCACAGGTTACAATGAGCAGTTCTTC
abundance: -; j_gene: TRBJ1-1; d_gene: -; v_gene: TRBV5-1; CDR3aa: CASSLESGKNTEAFF; CDR3nt: TGCGCCAGCAGCTTGGAGTCGGGCAAGAACACTGAAGCTTTCTTT
abundance: few; j_gene: TRBJ2-7; d_gene: -; v_gene: TRBV14; CDR3aa: CASSPRTAEEQYF; CDR3nt: TGTGCCAGCAGCCCTCGGACGGCAGAAGAGCAGTACTTC
abundance: -; j_gene: TRBJ2-7; d_gene: TRBD2; v_gene: TRBV7-9; CDR3aa: CASSDVRTSGSYEQYF; CDR3nt: TGTGCCAGCAGCGACGTCAGGACTAGCGGATCCTACGAGCAGTACTTC
abundance: -; j_gene: TRBJ2-5; d_gene: TRBD2; v_gene: TRBV25-1; CDR3aa: CASSGGLAGGGVETQYF; CDR3nt: TGTGCCAGCAGTGGGGGACTAGCGGGGGGTGGTGTGGAGACCCAGTACTTC
abundance: -; j_gene: TRBJ2-7; d_gene: -; v_gene: TRBV14; CDR3aa: CASSQGGYEQYF; CDR3nt: TGTGCCAGCAGCCAGGGCGGCTACGAGCAGTACTTC
abundance: -; j_gene: TRBJ2-7; d_gene: TRBD2; v_gene: TRBV24-1; CDR3aa: CATASGTSYEQYF; CDR3nt: TGTGCCACCGCCAGCGGGACTTCCTACGAGCAGTACTTC
abundance: -; j_gene: TRBJ1-2; d_gene: -; v_gene: TRBV5-1; CDR3aa: CASSLGRTEIGYTF; CDR3nt: TGCGCCAGCAGCTTGGGACGGACCGAAATTGGCTACACCTTC
abundance: -; j_gene: TRBJ2-2; d_gene: TRBD1; v_gene: TRBV20-1; CDR3aa: CSARKTGGSGELFF; CDR3nt: TGCAGTGCTAGAAAAACAGGGGGCTCCGGGGAGCTGTTTTTT
abundance: once; j_gene: TRBJ2-7; d_gene: TRBD1; v_gene: TRBV29-1; CDR3aa: CSVEDGGQEASYEQYF; CDR3nt: TGCAGCGTTGAAGATGGGGGACAGGAGGCTTCTTACGAGCAGTACTTC
abundance: -; j_gene: TRBJ1-1; d_gene: TRBD1; v_gene: TRBV28; CDR3aa: CASTLPRQGTNTEAFF; CDR3nt: TGTGCCAGCACACTCCCCCGACAGGGAACGAACACTGAAGCTTTCTTT
abundance: -; j_gene: TRBJ1-5; d_gene: TRBD1; v_gene: TRBV20-1; CDR3aa: CSAQTGGDQPQHF; CDR3nt: TGCAGTGCCCAAACAGGGGGCGACCAGCCCCAGCATTTT
abundance: -; j_gene: TRBJ2-1; d_gene: TRBD2; v_gene: TRBV12-3/TRBV12-4; CDR3aa: CASTWTSLGNEQFF; CDR3nt: TGTGCCAGCACTTGGACTAGCCTAGGAAATGAGCAGTTCTTC
abundance: -; j_gene: TRBJ2-2; d_gene: -; v_gene: TRBV6-1; CDR3aa: CASGERNHGELFF; CDR3nt: TGTGCCAGCGGGGAAAGGAACCACGGGGAGCTGTTTTTT
abundance: -; j_gene: TRBJ1-2; d_gene: -; v_gene: TRBV7-6; CDR3aa: CASSGGLGGGYTF; CDR3nt: TGTGCCAGCAGCGGGGGGCTGGGCGGTGGCTACACCTTC
abundance: -; j_gene: TRBJ2-7; d_gene: -; v_gene: TRBV7-2; CDR3aa: CASSSQSSYEQYF; CDR3nt: TGTGCCAGCAGCTCCCAGAGCTCCTACGAGCAGTACTTC
abundance: once; j_gene: TRBJ2-7; d_gene: TRBD1; v_gene: TRBV28; CDR3aa: CASSQDRDHEQYF; CDR3nt: TGTGCCAGCAGCCAAGACAGGGACCACGAGCAGTACTTC
abundance: -; j_gene: TRBJ2-2; d_gene: -; v_gene: TRBV20-1; CDR3aa: CSARRGFLNTGELFF; CDR3nt: TGCAGTGCTAGAAGGGGCTTCCTGAACACCGGGGAGCTGTTTTTT
abundance: -; j_gene: TRBJ2-3; d_gene: TRBD2; v_gene: TRBV29-1; CDR3aa: CSVGGLAGGGTDTQYF; CDR3nt: TGCAGCGTCGGGGGACTAGCGGGAGGGGGGACAGATACGCAGTATTTT
abundance: -; j_gene: TRBJ2-1; d_gene: -; v_gene: TRBV24-1; CDR3aa: CATSDLSGSEFYEQFF; CDR3nt: TGTGCCACCAGTGATTTGTCCGGGAGCGAATTTTATGAGCAGTTCTTC
abundance: -; j_gene: TRBJ2-1; d_gene: TRBD2; v_gene: TRBV11-1; CDR3aa: CASSLTSGGTGEQFF; CDR3nt: TGTGCCAGCAGCTTAACTAGCGGGGGGACCGGGGAGCAGTTCTTC
abundance: -; j_gene: TRBJ1-3; d_gene: -; v_gene: TRBV29-1; CDR3aa: CSARQASGNTIYF; CDR3nt: TGCAGCGCCCGGCAGGCCTCTGGAAACACCATATATTTT
abundance: -; j_gene: TRBJ2-5; d_gene: -; v_gene: TRBV29-1; CDR3aa: CSVEDPQGQGQETQYF; CDR3nt: TGCAGCGTTGAAGACCCCCAGGGGCAGGGGCAAGAGACCCAGTACTTC
abundance: -; j_gene: TRBJ1-3; d_gene: -; v_gene: TRBV7-2; CDR3aa: CASTLGGAGNTIYF; CDR3nt: TGTGCCAGCACCCTGGGGGGAGCTGGAAACACCATATATTTT
abundance: -; j_gene: TRBJ2-2; d_gene: -; v_gene: TRBV24-1; CDR3aa: CATGGGSLGTGELFF; CDR3nt: TGTGCCACCGGGGGGGGCTCCCTGGGCACCGGGGAGCTGTTTTTT
abundance: -; j_gene: TRBJ2-7; d_gene: -; v_gene: TRBV15; CDR3aa: CATSPEGGWYEQYF; CDR3nt: TGTGCCACCAGCCCCGAGGGGGGCTGGTACGAGCAGTACTTC
abundance: few; j_gene: TRBJ1-4; d_gene: TRBD1; v_gene: TRBV11-1; CDR3aa: CASSLVTAGTGGGGSEKLFF; CDR3nt: TGTGCCAGCAGCTTAGTGACGGCAGGGACAGGAGGCGGAGGGAGTGAAAAACTGTTTTTT
abundance: few; j_gene: TRBJ1-1; d_gene: -; v_gene: TRBV5-1; CDR3aa: CASSLTAVTEAFF; CDR3nt: TGCGCCAGCAGCTTGACAGCAGTAACTGAAGCTTTCTTT
abundance: -; j_gene: TRBJ2-1; d_gene: TRBD2; v_gene: TRBV3-1; CDR3aa: CASSQFSGRDNEQFF; CDR3nt: TGTGCCAGCAGCCAATTCAGCGGGAGGGACAATGAGCAGTTCTTC
abundance: -; j_gene: TRBJ2-7; d_gene: TRBD1; v_gene: TRBV6-1; CDR3aa: CASSLDRVGSYEQYF; CDR3nt: TGTGCCAGCAGTCTAGACAGGGTGGGTTCCTACGAGCAGTACTTC
abundance: -; j_gene: TRBJ2-1; d_gene: TRBD2; v_gene: TRBV30; CDR3aa: CAWSGGRLAGDEQFF; CDR3nt: TGTGCCTGGAGTGGAGGGAGACTAGCGGGAGATGAGCAGTTCTTC
abundance: -; j_gene: TRBJ1-5; d_gene: -; v_gene: TRBV19; CDR3aa: CASSTDTGQPQHF; CDR3nt: TGTGCCAGTAGTACCGACACGGGGCAGCCCCAGCATTTT
abundance: few; j_gene: TRBJ2-5; d_gene: -; v_gene: TRBV11-1; CDR3aa: CASRDRREETQYF; CDR3nt: TGTGCCAGCAGAGACAGGAGGGAAGAGACCCAGTACTTC
abundance: once; j_gene: TRBJ2-1; d_gene: TRBD1; v_gene: TRBV7-2; CDR3aa: CASSLAGTGSYNEQFF; CDR3nt: TGTGCCAGCAGCTTAGCGGGGACAGGGTCCTACAATGAGCAGTTCTTC
abundance: -; j_gene: TRBJ2-1; d_gene: -; v_gene: TRBV28; CDR3aa: CASSLRGTGYNEQFF; CDR3nt: TGTGCCAGCAGTTTAAGGGGGACCGGTTACAATGAGCAGTTCTTC